These 22 T cell receptor beta chains were sequenced from one sample in a study of T cell responses to AZD1222 COVID-19 vaccine. Sequencing was performed with immunoSEQ multiplex PCR; in TCRdb, only in-frame clones are kept and a portion is missing. This repertoire shows 80,000 to 100,000 clones, roughly 88% found once; its top ten account for roughly 14%. Sequencing was performed on peripheral blood, taken on day 0 of AZD1222 vaccination. The receptors were gathered from an adult in good health.

A single count supports this clone. V is TRBV5-1 and J is TRBJ2-1, with D perhaps TRBD2 (6 bases). CDR1 and CDR2 (germline): SGHRS, YFSETQ. The CDR3 length is 14 residues. The V gene lost 4 bases and the J gene lost 9 bases, with 17 bases spanning the gap. The CDR3 protein is CASSPLEAAGEQFF. The DNA for the CDR3 is TGCGCCAGCAGCCCACTGGAGGCAGCGGGTGAGCAGTTCTTC.

This sequence joins TRBV19 and TRBJ1-1; 7 nucleotides agree with TRBD1. The CDR3 loop spans 12 amino acids. Trimming cost V 9 bases and J 2 bases; bases outside gene matches: 3. Germline V gene data show CDR1 as LNHDA and CDR2 as SQIVND (reference sequence). CDR3 sequence: CASRDRNTEAFF. The CDR3 nucleotides read TGTGCCAGCCGGGACAGAAACACTGAAGCTTTCTTT.

The rearrangement links TRBV5-1 to TRBJ1-2, with D perhaps matching TRBD1 (6 bases). Trimming removed 0 bases at V and 6 bases at J, with 15 bases between. This CDR3 is 15 amino acids long. CDR1 is SGHRS, CDR2 YFSETQ, per germline. The CDR3 loop is CASSLDSRSGDGYTF. The CDR3, as DNA: TGCGCCAGCAGCTTGGATTCGCGATCAGGGGATGGCTACACCTTC.

The CDR3 spells CASSLGVETQYF. DNA for the CDR3: TGCGCCAGCAGCTTGGGAGTGGAGACCCAGTACTTC. The chain links TRBV5-1 to TRBJ2-5, with D unresolved. Germline V lookup: CDR1 SGHRS, CDR2 YFSETQ. The length of the CDR3 is 12 residues. Between the trimmed V and J ends, which lost 0 bases and 5 bases, there was a span of 5 bases.

The chain joins TRBV4-2 to TRBJ1-2; D not resolved. The CDR3 sequence is 16 residues long. The V gene's germline CDR1 is LGHNA and CDR2 YNFKEQ. V was trimmed by 0 bases and J by 6 bases, leaving 17 bases between them. For the CDR3, the DNA is TGTGCCAGCAGCCAAGACTACCCGGCAGGCTGGAATGGCTACACCTTC. Protein product: CASSQDYPAGWNGYTF.

V usage is TRBV18 and J usage is TRBJ1-2; D is undetermined. Germline V CDR1 and CDR2: KGHSH, LQKENI. Trimming left V 3 bases short and J 0 bases short, with 17 bases between. The CDR3 covers 17 residues. In nucleotides, the CDR3 is TGTGCCAGCTCACCCTTGGAGTCCTTCACTACTAACTATGGCTACACCTTC. This translates into CASSPLESFTTNYGYTF.

The rearrangement joins TRBV19 to TRBJ1-5, with unresolved D. Per the germline V gene, CDR1 is LNHDA and CDR2 is SQIVND (reference sequence). This CDR3 comprises 14 residues. The V end lost 2 bases, the J end lost 2 bases, and 7 bases lay between the germline ends. DNA for the CDR3: TGTGCCAGTAGTATAAGTCTGGGCAATCAGCCCCAGCATTTT. Encoded protein: CASSISLGNQPQHF.

The chain uses TRBV6-5 and TRBJ1-1, with D tentatively TRBD1 (5 bases). With 4 bases removed from V and 1 base from J, the gap between germline ends came to 7 bases. Looked up from germline, CDR1 is MNHEY and CDR2 is SVGAGI. There are 13 residues in the CDR3. In DNA, the CDR3 is TGTGCCAGCAGTTCGGACACGAACACTGAAGCTTTCTTT. Protein product: CASSSDTNTEAFF.

The chain has TRBV4-1 and TRBJ2-7; TRBD2 matches at 11 bases. This CDR3 has 16 amino acids. Losses at the gene ends were 0 bases for V and 3 bases for J; bases not matched to a gene: 4. Germline assignment: CDR1 MGHRA and CDR2 YSYEKL. The CDR3 sequence is CASSQEITSGGYEQYF. Here the CDR3 DNA reads TGCGCCAGCAGCCAAGAAATAACTAGCGGGGGCTACGAGCAGTACTTC.

J is TRBJ2-1 and V is TRBV2; D not certain. The CDR3 extends over 15 amino acids. Germline CDR1 is SNHLY and CDR2 is FYNNEI. Trimming removed 1 base from V and 5 bases from J, with 12 bases in between. In DNA form, the CDR3 reads TGTGCCAGCAGTGAAGATCGGCTCCTTGACAATGAGCAGTTCTTC. This codes for CASSEDRLLDNEQFF.

This clone was detected only once. V is TRBV6-5 and J is TRBJ1-6; D gene uncertain. Germline V gene sequence: CDR1 MNHEY, CDR2 SVGAGI. V lost 0 bases to trimming and J lost 8 bases, with 5 bases between them. The CDR3 is 13 residues long. The CDR3 here is CASSYSEYSPLHF. In DNA, the CDR3 is TGTGCCAGCAGTTACTCAGAGTATTCACCCCTCCACTTT.

The chain couples TRBV28 to TRBJ2-1; TRBD2 might be the D (5 bases). The CDR3 loop spans 12 amino acids. Germline CDR1 MDHEN, CDR2 SYDVKM. Trimming shortened V by 4 bases and J by 15 bases, and 16 bases separated the two germline ends. The chain's CDR3 is CASSSGAENGFF. The DNA for the CDR3 is TGTGCCAGCAGTTCAGGAGCGGAAAACGGGTTCTTC.

CDR3 sequence reads: CASSITGDYGYTF. The CDR3 DNA reads as TGTGCCAGTAGTATCACAGGGGACTATGGCTACACCTTC. V usage is TRBV19 and J usage is TRBJ1-2; 7 nucleotides match TRBD1. From germline, CDR1 is LNHDA and CDR2 SQIVND (reference sequence). The CDR3 has 13 residues. The V gene end was trimmed by 3 bases and the J gene end by 3 bases; junction bases not matched to a gene: 1.

This chain connects TRBV6-5 to TRBJ1-2; the D gene is possibly TRBD1 (6 bases). Germline V gene sequence: CDR1 MNHEY, CDR2 SVGAGI. Between the trimmed V and J ends, which lost 4 bases and 3 bases, there was a span of 9 bases. The CDR3 extends over 13 amino acids. The CDR3 bases are TGTGCCAGCAGTTTACAGGGACACTATGGCTACACCTTC. This gives the protein CASSLQGHYGYTF.

The chain joins TRBV30 to TRBJ2-1; 10 bases map to TRBD2. There are 15 residues in the CDR3. Unmatched junction bases numbered 3, after V lost 0 bases and J lost 4 bases. The germline CDR1 and CDR2 sequences are GTSNPN and SVGIG (reference sequence). CDR3 nucleotide sequence: TGTGCCTGGAGTGTAAAACTAGCGGGGTACAATGAGCAGTTCTTC. It yields the protein CAWSVKLAGYNEQFF.

The rearrangement links TRBV21-1 to TRBJ2-5. TRBV21-1 is an annotated pseudogene. This CDR3 is built from 15 residues. The CDR3 sequence is CASTPSVAGKETQYF. The CDR3 DNA follows: TGTGCCAGCACCCCAAGCGTGGCAGGCAAAGAGACCCAGTACTTC.

The rearrangement joins TRBV24-1 to TRBJ1-2, with D hard to call. In germline, CDR1 is KGHDR, CDR2 SFDVKD. This CDR3 region has 15 residues. Trimming removed 3 bases at V and 0 bases at J, with 10 bases between. CDR3 region: CATSDPKSPNYGYTF. DNA of the CDR3: TGTGCCACCAGTGATCCAAAGAGCCCTAACTATGGCTACACCTTC.

V usage is TRBV5-1 and J usage is TRBJ1-2, with 7 bases that match TRBD1. V shed 4 bases and J 5 bases; nucleotides not matched to a gene: 8. This CDR3 has 14 amino acids. Germline CDR1 reads SGHRS; CDR2 reads YFSETQ. Written as DNA, the CDR3 is TGCGCCAGCAGCATGGACCAACAGGGGTATGGCTACACCTTC. Protein sequence: CASSMDQQGYGYTF.

The CDR3 spells CASSQVGGAGDTQYF. The CDR3 region has the DNA TGCGCCAGCAGCCAGGTGGGGGGTGCGGGAGATACGCAGTATTTT. This chain links TRBV5-1 with TRBJ2-3, with D perhaps TRBD2 (6 bases). The CDR3 spans 15 residues. Trimming shortened V by 4 bases and J by 5 bases, and 17 bases separated the two germline ends. CDR1 and CDR2 from the germline V gene are SGHRS and YFSETQ.

The rearrangement links TRBV7-2 to TRBJ1-5; D gene uncertain. This CDR3 region has 15 residues. V lost 0 bases to trimming and J lost 6 bases, with 12 bases between them. Germline values: CDR1 SGHTA, CDR2 FQGNSA. CDR3 in amino acids: CASSLARAVGQPQHF. The CDR3 coding sequence is TGTGCCAGCAGCTTAGCGCGGGCAGTGGGTCAGCCCCAGCATTTT.

This clone was recorded only once. The chain employs TRBV2 and TRBJ1-2, with D unresolved. Trimming removed 6 bases at V and 4 bases at J, with 15 bases between. The length of the CDR3 is 14 residues. Germline V gene sequence: CDR1 SNHLY, CDR2 FYNNEI. The CDR3 loop reads CASRAPGGLYGYTF. In DNA, the CDR3 is TGTGCCAGCAGGGCCCCAGGCGGGCTCTATGGCTACACCTTC.

The genes are TRBV6-6 and TRBJ1-6; the D is unclear. Germline V gene sequence: CDR1 MNHNY, CDR2 SVGAGI (reference sequence). The V end lost 2 bases, the J end lost 8 bases, and 16 bases lay between the germline ends. The CDR3 loop spans 16 amino acids. In DNA form, the CDR3 reads TGTGCCAGCAGTTACCTAGGCCGTCCCGGAGATTCACCCCTCCACTTT. Translation: CASSYLGRPGDSPLHF.